These 11 T cell receptor beta chains were sequenced from one sample in a study of control samples from healthy donors and cancer patients. Repertoires were generated with immunoSEQ multiplex PCR, while TCRdb's copy carries only in-frame clones and drops some. The sample lists just over 150,000 clones; roughly 92% were seen once. The sequenced sample consisted of blood. These TCRs come from a man over 45 in good health.

The chain uses TRBV11-2 and TRBJ1-2, with D perhaps matching TRBD1 (5 bases). The length of the CDR3 is 18 residues. Deletions cut 3 bases from V and 0 bases from J, with 20 bases between. Germline CDR1 and CDR2: SGHAT and FQNNGV. The CDR3 region is CASSLAGTARTANYGYTF. In DNA form, the CDR3 reads TGTGCCAGCAGCTTGGCCGGGACGGCCCGTACCGCTAACTATGGCTACACCTTC. Variable domain in full (rest from reference TRBV11-2 and TRBJ1-2): EAGVAQSPRYKIIEKRQSVAFWCNPISGHATLYWYQQILGQGPKLLIQFQNNGVVDDSQLPKDRFSAERLKGVDSTLKIQPAKLEDSAVYLCASSLAGTARTANYGYTFGSGTRLTVV.

DNA of the CDR3: TGTGCCAGCTCACCCAATTTAGGACGCTCTGGAAACACCATATATTTT. Encoded protein: CASSPNLGRSGNTIYF. The chain is built from TRBV18 and TRBJ1-3; D unclear. Germline loops: CDR1 KGHSH, CDR2 LQKENI. V was cut by 3 bases and J by 0 bases, with 12 bases left in between. This CDR3 comprises 16 residues.

This rearrangement joins TRBV12-3 or TRBV12-4 to TRBJ1-1, with D uncertain. Trimming shortened V by 4 bases and J by 4 bases, and 7 bases separated the two germline ends. This CDR3 is built from 12 residues. For the CDR3, the DNA is TGTGCCAGCAGTTCTAGTCCCACTGAAGCTTTCTTT. This sequence encodes CASSSSPTEAFF.

The rearrangement uses TRBV3-1 (or the pseudogene TRBV3-2) and TRBJ1-6, with TRBD1 matching over 9 bases. The V and J ends lost 1 base and 9 bases, in that order; junction bases with no gene match: 7. Per the germline V gene, CDR1 is LGHDT and CDR2 is YNNKEL (reference sequence). The CDR3 has 16 residues. The CDR3 sequence is CASSQVGQGISSPLHF. The CDR3 nucleotides are TGTGCCAGCAGCCAAGTGGGACAGGGAATTAGTTCACCCCTCCACTTT.

This chain joins TRBV5-8 and TRBJ1-4; D is unclear. Trimming cost V 6 bases and J 2 bases, with 14 bases left between them. Germline values: CDR1 SGHTS, CDR2 YDEGEE. The CDR3 length is 15 residues. The CDR3 region is CASKRAGRTNEKLFF. CDR3 coding DNA: TGTGCCAGCAAAAGGGCTGGTCGGACTAATGAAAAACTGTTTTTT.

The rearrangement uses TRBV7-8 and TRBJ2-7; 8 nucleotides match TRBD1. There are 13 residues in the CDR3. V shed 4 bases, J shed 10 bases, and the junction held 9 bases outside the gene matches. Germline V gene data show CDR1 as SGHVS and CDR2 as FQNEAQ. The CDR3 region is CASSSRGPGGQYF. The CDR3 DNA is TGTGCCAGCAGCTCCCGGGGACCAGGGGGCCAGTACTTC. Combining the CDR3 with reference TRBV7-8 and TRBJ2-7 gives the whole variable domain GAGVSQSPRYKVAKRGQDVALRCDPISGHVSLFWYQQALGQGPEFLTYFQNEAQLDKSGLPSDRFFAERPEGSVSTLKIQRTQQEDSAVYLCASSSRGPGGQYFGPGTRLTVT.

V usage is TRBV27 and J usage is TRBJ2-1, with TRBD2 matching over 7 bases. The CDR3 is 12 residues long. Trimming cost V 6 bases and J 7 bases; bases outside gene matches: 3. CDR1 and CDR2 (germline): MNHEY, SMNVEV (reference sequence). CDR3 DNA: TGTGCCAGCAGCCAAGCGGGGAATGAGCAGTTCTTC. Encoded protein: CASSQAGNEQFF.

The chain is built from TRBV11-2 and TRBJ2-5; the D gene is possibly TRBD2 (6 bases). Germline V gives CDR1 SGHAT, CDR2 FQNNGV. This CDR3 has 14 amino acids. Trimming stripped 4 bases from V and 1 base from J, with 10 bases between. The CDR3 DNA follows: TGTGCCAGCAGCTCCTGGGGACTCCAAGAGACCCAGTACTTC. Amino acid sequence: CASSSWGLQETQYF. The full variable domain, in which reference TRBV11-2 and TRBJ2-5 provide the parts outside the CDR3, is EAGVAQSPRYKIIEKRQSVAFWCNPISGHATLYWYQQILGQGPKLLIQFQNNGVVDDSQLPKDRFSAERLKGVDSTLKIQPAKLEDSAVYLCASSSWGLQETQYFGPGTRLLVL.

The rearrangement links TRBV20-1 to TRBJ2-5; D is ambiguous. Germline loops: CDR1 DFQATT, CDR2 SNEGSKA (reference sequence). Trimming left V 5 bases short and J 9 bases short, with 13 bases between. The CDR3 is 11 residues long. The CDR3 protein is CSAEHGEAQYF. The CDR3 DNA follows: TGCAGTGCTGAACACGGTGAGGCCCAGTACTTC.

The V call is TRBV28, the J call TRBJ1-1; TRBD1 agrees at 8 bases. The germline gives CDR1 MDHEN, CDR2 SYDVKM. The V segment lost 5 bases and the J segment 2 bases; nucleotides outside the gene matches: 7. This CDR3 spans 15 amino acids. The CDR3 DNA sequence: TGTGCCAGCAGTCGACCGGACAGGGCTAACACTGAAGCTTTCTTT. Protein sequence: CASSRPDRANTEAFF. Looking up the rest from reference TRBV28 and TRBJ1-1 gives the full variable domain: DVKVTQSSRYLVKRTGEKVFLECVQDMDHENMFWYRQDPGLGLRLIYFSYDVKMKEKGDIPEGYSVSREKKERFSLILESASTNQTSMYLCASSRPDRANTEAFFGQGTRLTVV.

The CDR3 loop reads CASSLGAGGREQYF. Written as DNA, the CDR3 is TGCGCCAGCAGCTTGGGGGCGGGGGGCCGTGAGCAGTACTTC. The rearrangement uses TRBV5-1 and TRBJ2-7; 8 bases agree with TRBD2. This CDR3 is built from 14 residues. CDR1 and CDR2 from the germline V gene are SGHRS and YFSETQ. Trimming cost V 0 bases and J 7 bases; bases outside gene matches: 6. Drawing the rest from reference TRBV5-1 and TRBJ2-7, the complete variable domain is KAGVTQTPRYLIKTRGQQVTLSCSPISGHRSVSWYQQTPGQGLQFLFEYFSETQRNKGNFPGRFSGRQFSNSRSEMNVSTLELGDSALYLCASSLGAGGREQYFGPGTRLTVT.